A single sample gave rise to the 8 T cell receptor beta chains below, sequenced in a study of human T cells and chemical hapten exposure. One entry per CDR3 protein, called by TCRdb with MiXCR from the RACE reads. The sample shows about 40,000 distinct CDR3 sequences, 3% to 4% of them seen only once. Noted time point: patch test 2, 6 weeks after DPC sensitization. The treatment: therapeutic diphenylcyclopropenone sensitization with weekly scalp DPC. The specimen was whole blood, collected in connection with sensitization to the hapten diphenylcyclopropenone (DPC). Every receptor here comes from a middle-aged man with alopecia areata. Some clones in this sample may be carry-over from other donors' samples.

At least ten counts were recorded for this clonotype. The rearrangement uses TRBV7-9 and TRBJ2-1; TRBD2 matches 7 bases. The length of the CDR3 is 14 residues. The J segment lost 4 bases and the V segment lost 5 bases, leaving 5 bases of the junction unmatched. Germline V lookup: CDR1 SEHNR, CDR2 FQNEAQ (reference sequence). The chain's CDR3 is CASSGGAGYNEQFF. DNA of the CDR3: TGTGCCAGCAGCGGCGGAGCGGGATACAATGAGCAGTTCTTC. The complete variable domain, with remaining parts taken from reference TRBV7-9 and TRBJ2-1, reads DTGVSQNPRHKITKRGQNVTFRCDPISEHNRLYWYRQTLGQGPEFLTYFQNEAQLEKSRLLSDRFSAERPKGSFSTLEIQRTEQGDSAMYLCASSGGAGYNEQFFGPGTRLTVL.

Ten or more counts support this clonotype. V is TRBV19 and J is TRBJ1-5; D ambiguous. Trimming removed 7 bases at V and 1 base at J, with 14 bases between. Germline V gene data show CDR1 as LNHDA and CDR2 as SQIVND (reference sequence). This CDR3 has 15 residues. Here the CDR3 DNA reads TGTGCCAGTAAGGTCGGAGGGATCAGCAATCAGCCCCAGCATTTT. This codes for CASKVGGISNQPQHF.

This clonotype was observed a handful of times. The J gene is TRBJ1-4, the V gene TRBV6-5, with TRBD1 identical over 8 bases. After removal of 0 bases from V and 7 bases from J, the junction contained 7 bases not matched to a gene. The CDR3 is made up of 16 amino acids. Germline CDR1 is MNHEY and CDR2 is SVGAGI. CDR3 in amino acids: CASSYSNRGLGEKLFF. CDR3 sequence (DNA): TGTGCCAGCAGTTACTCTAACAGGGGGTTGGGTGAAAAACTGTTTTTT.

This clonotype was recorded at least ten times. The chain recombines TRBV29-1 with TRBJ2-6; 11 bases fit TRBD1. CDR1 and CDR2 (germline): SQVTM, ANQGSEA. J gave up 2 bases and V 0 bases, and 9 bases lay outside the gene matches. This CDR3 comprises 19 residues. The CDR3 reads CSVEDLGGQGATGANVLTF. Here the CDR3 DNA reads TGCAGCGTTGAAGATCTCGGAGGACAGGGGGCTACTGGGGCCAACGTCCTGACTTTC.

This clonotype has a count of ten or more. The rearrangement uses TRBV10-2 and TRBJ2-3; D not resolved. Germline CDR1 WSHSY, CDR2 SAAADI. The V end lost 0 bases, the J end lost 0 bases, and 10 bases lay between the germline ends. The CDR3 spans 16 residues. The CDR3 DNA sequence: TGCGCCAGCAGTGAGTCAGGCGGCCTCAGCACAGATACGCAGTATTTT. Amino acid sequence: CASSESGGLSTDTQYF.

This clonotype was recorded at least ten times. The chain combines TRBV10-2 with TRBJ2-2; D might be TRBD2 (5 bases). From germline, CDR1 is WSHSY and CDR2 SAAADI. This CDR3 has 13 residues. Trimming stripped 8 bases from V and 4 bases from J, with 11 bases between. The CDR3, as DNA: TGCGCCAGCGGACGGGGTCGCACCGGGGAGCTGTTTTTT. This sequence encodes CASGRGRTGELFF.

The chain has TRBV29-1 and TRBJ2-3; TRBD2 matches at 9 bases. CDR1 and CDR2 (germline): SQVTM, ANQGSEA. The J segment lost 7 bases and the V segment lost 3 bases, leaving 8 bases of the junction unmatched. The CDR3 spans 14 residues. The chain's CDR3 is CSVDVGTSTNTQYF. DNA for the CDR3: TGCAGCGTTGACGTCGGGACTAGCACCAATACGCAGTATTTT.

There are many counts of this clonotype. The J gene is TRBJ2-7, the V gene TRBV19; D ambiguous. Germline assignment: CDR1 LNHDA and CDR2 SQIVND (reference sequence). CDR3 length: 13 amino acids. The V end was cut by 5 bases, the J end by 7 bases, with 15 bases between. The CDR3 DNA reads TGTGCCAGTAGTGCCGGACCGGCGTGGGAGCAGTACTTC. Protein: CASSAGPAWEQYF.